This TCR beta chain originates from a study of blood T cell repertoires in COVID-19. Study-wide background: COVID-19 samples, acute and convalescent, were from the United States, Italy and Spain.

Trimming stripped 11 bases from V and 0 bases from J, with 14 bases between. Germline V gene data show CDR1 as MNHEY and CDR2 as SVGAGI. The CDR3 sequence is 14 residues long. TCRdb keeps only in-frame clones here, not all; method: immunoSEQ multiplex PCR. Of 130,000 or so clones in the sample, about 89% were seen once. The chain recombines TRBV6-5 with TRBJ1-5; no clear D. The source of this sequence is a woman aged 70-85 years with COVID-19, enrolled during active disease. The sequencing sample was made of peripheral blood. CDR3: CALESWNSNQPQHF. CDR3 nucleotide sequence: TGTGCCTTGGAGTCTTGGAATAGCAATCAGCCCCAGCATTTT.